One sample yielded the 9 T cell receptor beta chains listed below, sequenced in a study of shared clonotypes between healthy human individuals. Profiled with immunoSEQ multiplex PCR; TCRdb holds only in-frame clones, not every one. The sample carries a few million clones, more than 80% recorded once. The sequenced material came from naive CD4+ T cells from PBMCs. Stated subset: CD45RA+ positively selected. Receptor source: a man aged 18 to 29 in good health. Some clones in this sample may be carry-over from other donors' samples.

The chain carries TRBV9 and TRBJ1-2; the match to TRBD1 covers 9 bases. V gave up 3 bases and J gave up 7 bases; unmatched junction bases: 7. This CDR3 contains 14 residues. CDR1 is SGDLS and CDR2 is YYNGEE in the germline V gene. The CDR3 DNA reads as TGTGCCAGCAGCGACAACAGGGGGCGTCTTGGCTACACCTTC. It specifies CASSDNRGRLGYTF.

V is TRBV13 and J is TRBJ2-5; no definite D call. This CDR3 has 12 amino acids. The germline gives CDR1 PRHDT, CDR2 FYEKMQ (reference sequence). V lost 4 bases, J lost 2 bases, and 5 bases lay in between. CDR3 DNA: TGTGCCAGCAGCTCCCAACAAGAGACCCAGTACTTC. This gives the protein CASSSQQETQYF.

The chain combines TRBV2 with TRBJ2-7, with D possibly matching TRBD1 (7 bases). Germline loops: CDR1 SNHLY, CDR2 FYNNEI. The CDR3 runs to 15 residues. V was cut by 6 bases and J by 3 bases, with 18 bases left in between. The CDR3 nucleotides are TGTGCCAGCAGGGAGTCCAGGGGGAGGAACTACGAGCAGTACTTC. Its protein product is CASRESRGRNYEQYF.

This chain links TRBV9 with TRBJ1-1; D not resolved. Per germline, CDR1 SGDLS and CDR2 YYNGEE. V was clipped by 0 bases and J by 0 bases, with 9 bases between them. The CDR3 has 15 amino acids. The CDR3 sequence: CASSVAQNLNTEAFF. The CDR3, as DNA: TGTGCCAGCAGCGTAGCTCAAAACCTGAACACTGAAGCTTTCTTT.

The V gene is TRBV6-5, the J gene TRBJ1-4; D is possibly TRBD1 (6 bases). The CDR3 covers 14 residues. Germline V gene lookup returns CDR1 MNHEY and CDR2 SVGAGI. The V end was cut by 2 bases, the J end by 7 bases, with 11 bases between. CDR3 sequence (DNA): TGTGCCAGCAGTTACCGGACAGAGGGTGAAAAACTGTTTTTT. Protein sequence: CASSYRTEGEKLFF.

As concerns this clone: Other DNA sequences in the sample encode the same CDR3. The chain has TRBV5-1 and TRBJ2-5; D remains ambiguous. There are 13 residues in the CDR3. The germline V gene has CDR1 SGHRS and CDR2 YFSETQ. V was cut by 0 bases and J by 5 bases, with 8 bases left in between. CDR3 sequence: CASSLGGGETQYF. The DNA of the CDR3 is TGCGCCAGCAGCTTGGGAGGTGGGGAGACCCAGTACTTC.

The gene calls are TRBV5-4 and TRBJ2-2; 7 nucleotides agree with TRBD1. The CDR3 runs to 16 residues. Germline V CDR1 and CDR2: SGHNT, YYREEE (reference sequence). The V gene end was trimmed by 5 bases and the J gene end by 5 bases; junction bases not matched to a gene: 12. CDR3 sequence (DNA): TGTGCCAGCAGAAGGGCCCCGGCAGGGGGAACCGGGGAGCTGTTTTTT. Protein product: CASRRAPAGGTGELFF.

The rearrangement uses TRBV18 and TRBJ1-2, with D tentatively TRBD1 (5 bases). V was cut by 3 bases and J by 2 bases, with 19 bases left in between. Germline lookup yields CDR1 KGHSH and CDR2 LQKENI. CDR3 length: 17 residues. CDR3 coding DNA: TGTGCCAGCTCACCTTCCCTTGGCAGGGATGAGAACTATGGCTACACCTTC. This codes for CASSPSLGRDENYGYTF.

The chain recombines TRBV6-5 with TRBJ2-1, with 8 bases matching TRBD2. CDR3 length equals 15 residues. The V gene end was trimmed by 7 bases and the J gene end by 0 bases; junction bases not matched to a gene: 5. Germline loops: CDR1 MNHEY, CDR2 SVGAGI. This CDR3 reads CASKEAGDSYNEQFF. CDR3 bases: TGTGCCAGCAAAGAAGCGGGGGACTCCTACAATGAGCAGTTCTTC.